This T cell receptor beta chain emerged from a study of control samples from healthy donors and cancer patients. Per germline, CDR1 SGHAT and CDR2 FQNNGV. V shed 5 bases and J shed 4 bases, with 11 bases lying between them. The length of the CDR3 is 13 residues. Profiling relied on immunoSEQ multiplex PCR, and the TCRdb table lists in-frame clones only, not all of them. This sample has 350,000 to 450,000 clones, with 80% to 95% found just once. The sequencing input was PBMCs. The sequence derives from a middle-aged man with head and neck cancer. The chain combines TRBV11-2 with TRBJ1-2, with D uncertain. CDR3 DNA sequence: TGTGCCAGCAGCACGGTAAGCCGCTATGGCTACACCTTC. This gives the protein CASSTVSRYGYTF. The full variable domain, rest sourced from reference TRBV11-2 and TRBJ1-2, is EAGVAQSPRYKIIEKRQSVAFWCNPISGHATLYWYQQILGQGPKLLIQFQNNGVVDDSQLPKDRFSAERLKGVDSTLKIQPAKLEDSAVYLCASSTVSRYGYTFGSGTRLTVV.